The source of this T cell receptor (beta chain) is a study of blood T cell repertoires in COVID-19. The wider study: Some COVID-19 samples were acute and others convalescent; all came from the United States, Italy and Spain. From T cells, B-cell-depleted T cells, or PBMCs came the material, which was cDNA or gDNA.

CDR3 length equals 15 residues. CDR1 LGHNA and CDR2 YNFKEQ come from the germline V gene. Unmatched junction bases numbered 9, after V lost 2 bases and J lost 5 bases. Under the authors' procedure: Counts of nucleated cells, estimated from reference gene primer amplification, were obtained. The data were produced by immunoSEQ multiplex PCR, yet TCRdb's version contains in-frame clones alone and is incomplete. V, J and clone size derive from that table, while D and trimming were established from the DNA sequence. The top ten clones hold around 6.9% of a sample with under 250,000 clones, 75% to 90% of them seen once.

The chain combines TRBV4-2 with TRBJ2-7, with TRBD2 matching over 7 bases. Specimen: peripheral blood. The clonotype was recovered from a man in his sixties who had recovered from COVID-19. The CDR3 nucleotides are TGTGCCAGCAGCCAACCAAACGAAGCGGGACACGAGCAGTACTTC. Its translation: CASSQPNEAGHEQYF.